These 11 T cell receptor beta chains originate from one sample sequenced in a study of T cell changes during pregnancy in multiple sclerosis. The repertoire was sequenced with immunoSEQ multiplex PCR; TCRdb's copy has only in-frame clones and lacks some. Of some 80,000 clones listed, approximately 88% are singletons. The specimen was peripheral blood, collected in the first trimester of pregnancy. These receptor sequences come from a female donor in good health, enrolled as a control in a pregnancy study.

This chain connects TRBV7-9 to TRBJ1-5; the D is unclear. Germline lookup yields CDR1 SEHNR and CDR2 FQNEAQ (reference sequence). This CDR3 region has 13 residues. Trimming cost V 8 bases and J 3 bases, with 11 bases left between them. This CDR3 reads CASSGENNQPQHF. The CDR3 region has the DNA TGTGCCAGCTCCGGGGAGAACAATCAGCCCCAGCATTTT.

The chain couples TRBV9 to TRBJ1-2; 7 bases are shared with TRBD1. The CDR3 length is 15 residues. V shed 5 bases, J shed 1 base, and the junction held 8 bases outside the gene matches. CDR1 is SGDLS, CDR2 YYNGEE, per germline. As DNA, the CDR3 is TGTGCCAGCAGAGGTTGGGGGGACAGTAACTATGGCTACACCTTC. The encoded protein is CASRGWGDSNYGYTF.

The rearrangement joins TRBV9 to TRBJ1-1; D remains unclear. There are 15 residues in the CDR3. Germline V lookup: CDR1 SGDLS, CDR2 YYNGEE. The germline V and J ends were trimmed by 3 bases and 1 base, with 13 bases remaining between them. CDR3 in amino acids: CASSAWGVPNTEAFF. CDR3 DNA sequence: TGTGCCAGCAGCGCATGGGGAGTCCCGAACACTGAAGCTTTCTTT.

V is TRBV7-2 and J is TRBJ2-3; 9 bases match TRBD1. The CDR3 loop spans 16 amino acids. V lost 2 bases, J lost 2 bases, and 5 bases stayed unmatched. From germline, CDR1 is SGHTA and CDR2 FQGNSA. CDR3 sequence reads: CASSLYGTGFTDTQYF. CDR3 sequence (DNA): TGTGCCAGCAGCTTATATGGGACAGGGTTCACAGATACGCAGTATTTT.

The CDR3 is CASSEGGQGNTGELFF. DNA for the CDR3: TGTGCCAGCAGTGAGGGGGGGCAGGGGAACACCGGGGAGCTGTTTTTT. The J gene is TRBJ2-2, the V gene TRBV2; a possible D gene is TRBD2 (7 bases). This CDR3 spans 16 amino acids. Germline V CDR1 and CDR2: SNHLY, FYNNEI. V lost 3 bases to trimming and J lost 1 base, with 12 bases between them.

The rearrangement uses TRBV9 and TRBJ2-3; D perhaps matches TRBD2 (6 bases). The CDR3 is 17 residues long. Between the trimmed V and J ends, which lost 4 bases and 0 bases, there was a span of 18 bases. The germline V gene has CDR1 SGDLS and CDR2 YYNGEE. CDR3 nucleotide sequence: TGTGCCAGCAGCCCCATGAACGGGGGACCTAGCACAGATACGCAGTATTTT. It codes for CASSPMNGGPSTDTQYF.

V gene TRBV23-1 combines with J gene TRBJ1-5; 8 nucleotides agree with TRBD1. TRBV23-1 is recorded as an ORF, its role being uncertain. V trimming: 6 bases; J trimming: 1 base; junction bases outside the gene matches: 14. CDR3 length: 18 residues. In DNA form, the CDR3 reads TGCGCCAGCAGCGGTAGGACAGGGAGAAAGATGAGCAATCAGCCCCAGCATTTT. Its protein is CASSGRTGRKMSNQPQHF.

The chain carries TRBV4-1 and TRBJ2-4, with TRBD2 as a possible D gene (5 bases). The CDR3 covers 15 residues. Per the germline V gene, CDR1 is MGHRA and CDR2 is YSYEKL. V gave up 1 base and J gave up 9 bases, with 16 bases separating them. CDR3 sequence: CASSQVRGSYRIQYF. CDR3 coding DNA: TGCGCCAGCAGCCAAGTCCGGGGAAGTTATCGCATTCAGTACTTC.

The chain is built from TRBV6-6 and TRBJ1-2; D is unresolved. The CDR3 consists of 12 residues. Trimming cost V 4 bases and J 6 bases, with 9 bases left between them. The V gene's germline CDR1 is MNHNY and CDR2 SVGAGI (reference sequence). Here the CDR3 DNA reads TGTGCCAGCAGTTGGAGAGGGAATGGCTACACCTTC. It codes for CASSWRGNGYTF.

The rearrangement links TRBV19 to TRBJ1-1; D perhaps matches TRBD1 (6 bases). The CDR3 runs 14 residues. CDR1 and CDR2 (germline): LNHDA, SQIVND (reference sequence). Trimming cost V 6 bases and J 3 bases, with 14 bases left between them. The DNA for the CDR3 is TGTGCCAGTAGCCTTCGGACAGATTACACTGAAGCTTTCTTT. It encodes CASSLRTDYTEAFF.

The CDR3: CASGGTSGRRPYNEQFF. The CDR3 DNA is TGTGCTAGTGGGGGGACTAGCGGGAGAAGGCCCTACAATGAGCAGTTCTTC. The chain employs TRBV12-5 and TRBJ2-1, with TRBD2 matching 14 bases. This CDR3 comprises 17 residues. Looked up from germline, CDR1 is LGHNT and CDR2 is FRNRAP. Losses at the gene ends were 6 bases for V and 2 bases for J; bases not matched to a gene: 6.